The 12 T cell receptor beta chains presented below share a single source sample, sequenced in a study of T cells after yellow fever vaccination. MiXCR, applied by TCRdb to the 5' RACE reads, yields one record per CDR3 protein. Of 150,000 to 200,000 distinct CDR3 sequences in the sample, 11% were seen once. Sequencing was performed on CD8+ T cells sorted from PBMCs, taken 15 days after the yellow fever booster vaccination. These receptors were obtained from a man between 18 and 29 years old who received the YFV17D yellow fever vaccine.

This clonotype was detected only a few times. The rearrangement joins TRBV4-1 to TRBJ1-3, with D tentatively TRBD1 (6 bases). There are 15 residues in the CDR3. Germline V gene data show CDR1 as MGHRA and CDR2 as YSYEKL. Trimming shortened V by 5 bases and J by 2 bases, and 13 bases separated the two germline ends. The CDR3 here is CASSIQGLTGNTIYF. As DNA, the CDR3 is TGCGCCAGCAGCATACAGGGTCTCACTGGAAACACCATATATTTT.

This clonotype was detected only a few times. CDR3 DNA sequence: TGCAGTGCTAGAAGGGGGGGAGGGTACACTGAAGCTTTCTTT. Protein product: CSARRGGGYTEAFF. V and J are TRBV20-1 and TRBJ1-1, with D possibly matching TRBD1 (6 bases). The CDR3 is made up of 14 amino acids. Per germline, CDR1 DFQATT and CDR2 SNEGSKA (reference sequence). V was shortened by 2 bases and J by 3 bases, with 13 bases between the two germline ends.

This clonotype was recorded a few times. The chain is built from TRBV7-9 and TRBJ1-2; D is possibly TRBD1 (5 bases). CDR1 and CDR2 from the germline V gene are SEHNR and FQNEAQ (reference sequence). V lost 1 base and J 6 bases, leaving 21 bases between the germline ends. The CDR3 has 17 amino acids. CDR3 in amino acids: CASSLGIPGPGRHGYTF. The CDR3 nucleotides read TGTGCCAGCAGCTTAGGGATCCCGGGACCAGGTCGACATGGCTACACCTTC.

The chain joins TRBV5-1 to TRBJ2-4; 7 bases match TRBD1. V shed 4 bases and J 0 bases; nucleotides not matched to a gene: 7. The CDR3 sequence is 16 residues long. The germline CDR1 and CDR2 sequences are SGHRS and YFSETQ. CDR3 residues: CASSGTTGIAKNIQYF. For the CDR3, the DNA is TGCGCCAGCAGCGGGACGACAGGGATAGCCAAAAACATTCAGTACTTC.

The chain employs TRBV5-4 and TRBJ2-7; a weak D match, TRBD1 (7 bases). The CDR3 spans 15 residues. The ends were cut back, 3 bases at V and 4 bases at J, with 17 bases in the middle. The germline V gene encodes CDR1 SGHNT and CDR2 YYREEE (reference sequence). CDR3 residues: CASSSAGQRWYEQYF. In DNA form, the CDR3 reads TGTGCCAGCAGCTCCGCGGGACAGCGGTGGTACGAGCAGTACTTC.

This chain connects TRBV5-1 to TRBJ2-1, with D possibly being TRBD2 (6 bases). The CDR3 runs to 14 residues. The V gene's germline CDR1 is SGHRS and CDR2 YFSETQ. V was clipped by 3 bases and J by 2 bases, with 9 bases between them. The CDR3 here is CASSSTSPYNEQFF. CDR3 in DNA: TGCGCCAGCAGCTCGACTAGTCCCTACAATGAGCAGTTCTTC. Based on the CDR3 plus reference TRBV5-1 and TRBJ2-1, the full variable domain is KAGVTQTPRYLIKTRGQQVTLSCSPISGHRSVSWYQQTPGQGLQFLFEYFSETQRNKGNFPGRFSGRQFSNSRSEMNVSTLELGDSALYLCASSSTSPYNEQFFGPGTRLTVL.

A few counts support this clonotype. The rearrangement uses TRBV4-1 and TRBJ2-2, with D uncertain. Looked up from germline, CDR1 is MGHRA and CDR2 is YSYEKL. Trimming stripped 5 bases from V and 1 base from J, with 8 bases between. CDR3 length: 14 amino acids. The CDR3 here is CASSLAQNTGELFF. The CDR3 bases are TGCGCCAGCAGCTTGGCTCAGAACACCGGGGAGCTGTTTTTT.

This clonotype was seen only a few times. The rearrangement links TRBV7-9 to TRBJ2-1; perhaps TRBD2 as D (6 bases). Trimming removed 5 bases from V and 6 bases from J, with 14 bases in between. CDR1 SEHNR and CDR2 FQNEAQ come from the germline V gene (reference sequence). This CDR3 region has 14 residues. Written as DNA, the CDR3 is TGTGCCAGCAGCCGGGCGGGACTTCTCAATGAGCAGTTCTTC. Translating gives CASSRAGLLNEQFF.

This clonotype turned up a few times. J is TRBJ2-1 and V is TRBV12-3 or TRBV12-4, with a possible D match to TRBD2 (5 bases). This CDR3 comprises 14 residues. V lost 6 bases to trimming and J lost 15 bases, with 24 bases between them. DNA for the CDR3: TGTGCCAGCAGCGCCGGCATATTTGTCGGACTGTCGTTCTTC. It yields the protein CASSAGIFVGLSFF.

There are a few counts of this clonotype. CDR3 nucleotides: TGTGCCAGTTCCGGTGGTGGCTACACCTTC. This sequence encodes CASSGGGYTF. This sequence joins TRBV12-3 or TRBV12-4 and TRBJ1-2, with D unclear. The CDR3 has 10 amino acids. V was pared by 9 bases and J by 7 bases, with 9 bases between.

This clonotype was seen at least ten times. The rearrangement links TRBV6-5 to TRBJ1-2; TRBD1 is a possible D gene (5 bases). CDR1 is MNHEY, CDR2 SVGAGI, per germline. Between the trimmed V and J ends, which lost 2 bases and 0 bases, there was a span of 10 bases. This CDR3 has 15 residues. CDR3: CASSYRRVANYGYTF. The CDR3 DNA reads TGTGCCAGCAGTTACCGCAGGGTTGCTAACTATGGCTACACCTTC.

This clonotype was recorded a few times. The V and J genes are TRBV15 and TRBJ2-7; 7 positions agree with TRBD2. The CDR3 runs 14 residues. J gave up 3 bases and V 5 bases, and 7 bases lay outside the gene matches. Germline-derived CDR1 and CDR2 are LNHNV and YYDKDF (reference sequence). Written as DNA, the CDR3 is TGTGCCACCAGCGGCAGCGGGGCTCGCTACGAGCAGTACTTC. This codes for CATSGSGARYEQYF.